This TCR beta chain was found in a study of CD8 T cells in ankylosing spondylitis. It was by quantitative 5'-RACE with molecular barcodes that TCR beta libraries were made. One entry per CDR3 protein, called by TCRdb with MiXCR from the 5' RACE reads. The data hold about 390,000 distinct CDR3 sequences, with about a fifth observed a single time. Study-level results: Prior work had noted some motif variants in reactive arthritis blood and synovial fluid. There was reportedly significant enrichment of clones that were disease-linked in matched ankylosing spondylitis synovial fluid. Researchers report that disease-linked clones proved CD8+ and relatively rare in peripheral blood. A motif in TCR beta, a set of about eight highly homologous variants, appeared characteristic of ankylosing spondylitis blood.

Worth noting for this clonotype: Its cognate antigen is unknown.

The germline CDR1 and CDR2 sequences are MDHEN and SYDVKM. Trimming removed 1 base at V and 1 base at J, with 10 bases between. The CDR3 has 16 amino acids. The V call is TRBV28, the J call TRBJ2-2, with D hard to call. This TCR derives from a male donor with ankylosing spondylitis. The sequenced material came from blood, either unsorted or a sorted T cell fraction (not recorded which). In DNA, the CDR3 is TGTGCCAGCAGTTTATCCAAGACAATGAACACCGGGGAGCTGTTTTTT. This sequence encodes CASSLSKTMNTGELFF.